Included here is one T cell receptor (beta chain) sequence, with context. The antigen remains undetermined. The data were obtained in a study of cytomegalovirus exposure and HLA in healthy donors. Clones were read by immunoSEQ multiplex PCR, and TCRdb kept only the in-frame ones, dropping some. The table shows fewer than 200,000 clones, with less than 90% occurring only once. V lost 2 bases, J lost 0 bases, and 5 bases lay in between. The CDR3 sequence is 13 residues long. The V gene's germline CDR1 is SQVTM and CDR2 ANQGSEA. Overall study results and limits: A list of 150 or so TCR beta chains associated with cytomegalovirus was given.

Sequenced material: PBMCs. The rearrangement uses TRBV29-1 and TRBJ1-3; D is unclear. This TCR came from a woman in her late teens or twenties in good health and CMV-seronegative. The CDR3 DNA reads TGCAGCGTTGAACGGGACTCTGGAAACACCATATATTTT. It is translated as CSVERDSGNTIYF.